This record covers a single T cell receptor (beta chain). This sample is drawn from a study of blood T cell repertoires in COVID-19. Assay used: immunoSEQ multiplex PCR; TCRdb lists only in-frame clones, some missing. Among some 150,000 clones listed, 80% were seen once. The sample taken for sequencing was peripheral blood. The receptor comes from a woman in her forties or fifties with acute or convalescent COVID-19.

CDR3 amino acids: CASSLNAGPDAEAFF. The CDR3 DNA reads TGCGCCAGCAGCTTGAACGCGGGCCCAGATGCTGAAGCTTTCTTT. The chain employs TRBV5-1 and TRBJ1-1; D is undetermined. This CDR3 has 15 residues. The ends were cut back, 1 base at V and 6 bases at J, with 16 bases in the middle. Germline CDR1 SGHRS, CDR2 YFSETQ.